These 26 T cell receptor beta chains share one sample of origin, sequenced in a study of T cells in Graves' hyperthyroidism and ophthalmopathy. The source material, RNA transcripts, was used to amplify TCR beta CDR3 regions. HTBI primers were used for first-round RT-PCR of the TCR CDR3. Via MiXCR, TCRdb re-called the multiplex PCR reads, giving one row per CDR3 protein. The sample has roughly 380,000 distinct CDR3 sequences; 14% are singletons. Sequences were obtained from blood. These receptors came from a woman between 55 and 75 years old with Graves' hyperthyroidism.

This clonotype was observed a handful of times. This chain links TRBV2 with TRBJ2-7; D remains unclear. The CDR3 runs 14 residues. Per the germline V gene, CDR1 is SNHLY and CDR2 is FYNNEI. V lost 4 bases and J 3 bases, leaving 13 bases between the germline ends. This chain's CDR3 is CASSVVRKSYEQYF. The CDR3 bases are TGTGCCAGCAGTGTTGTCAGGAAAAGCTACGAGCAGTACTTC.

This clonotype was recorded many times. This chain uses TRBV11-2 with TRBJ1-3; D gene ambiguous. With 5 bases removed from V and 2 bases from J, the gap between germline ends came to 4 bases. Germline V gene data show CDR1 as SGHAT and CDR2 as FQNNGV. This CDR3 region has 12 residues. In DNA, the CDR3 is TGTGCCAGCAGCACAGCTGGAAACACCATATATTTT. Translated: CASSTAGNTIYF.

This clonotype was seen at least ten times. The J gene is TRBJ1-2, the V gene TRBV28; weak D call: TRBD1 (6 bases). This CDR3 comprises 13 residues. Germline V gene sequence: CDR1 MDHEN, CDR2 SYDVKM. V was clipped by 3 bases and J by 4 bases, with 9 bases between them. CDR3 DNA sequence: TGTGCCAGCAGTTTTGGGGGCGGCTATGGCTACACCTTC. As protein: CASSFGGGYGYTF.

This clonotype was counted at least ten times. The V call is TRBV28, the J call TRBJ1-2; no clear D gene. V was pared by 2 bases and J by 4 bases, with 8 bases between. Germline-derived CDR1 and CDR2 are MDHEN and SYDVKM. There are 13 residues in the CDR3. CDR3 protein: CASSLGLSYGYTF. Here the CDR3 DNA reads TGTGCCAGCAGTTTAGGGCTGAGCTATGGCTACACCTTC.

The table lists this clonotype with many counts. This rearrangement joins TRBV28 to TRBJ1-5; the match to TRBD1 covers 7 bases. Germline CDR1 MDHEN, CDR2 SYDVKM. CDR3 length: 14 amino acids. V trimming: 4 bases; J trimming: 2 bases; junction bases outside the gene matches: 2. This chain's CDR3 is CASSSGQGNQPQHF. The CDR3 DNA is TGTGCCAGCAGTTCCGGACAGGGCAATCAGCCCCAGCATTTT.

The V and J genes are TRBV20-1 and TRBJ1-1, with D possibly TRBD1 on 5 matching bases. The CDR3 has 14 residues. Germline CDR1 and CDR2: DFQATT and SNEGSKA (reference sequence). The germline V and J ends were trimmed by 6 bases and 1 base, with 15 bases remaining between them. The CDR3: CSASRSRENTEAFF. CDR3 nucleotides: TGCAGTGCCTCCCGTAGCAGGGAGAACACTGAAGCTTTCTTT.

The gene calls are TRBV12-3 or TRBV12-4 and TRBJ2-1, with TRBD2 matching over 8 bases. The CDR3 extends over 16 amino acids. J lost 4 bases, V lost 8 bases, and 13 bases had no gene match. The CDR3 nucleotides read TGTGCCAGCGGGACGGACCGGGGGGGGCTATACAATGAGCAGTTCTTC. Its translation is CASGTDRGGLYNEQFF.

At least ten counts were recorded for this clonotype. The rearrangement links TRBV7-9 to TRBJ2-3; the D is unclear. The length of the CDR3 is 13 residues. CDR1 SEHNR and CDR2 FQNEAQ come from the germline V gene (reference sequence). V lost 1 base to trimming and J lost 3 bases, with 5 bases between them. The CDR3 is CASSLEATDTQYF. Written as DNA, the CDR3 is TGTGCCAGCAGCTTAGAGGCAACAGATACGCAGTATTTT.

There are many counts of this clonotype. As DNA, the CDR3 is TGTGCCAGCAGTTACTCACGTCGTTGGGGCACAGATACGCAGTATTTT. Its translation is CASSYSRRWGTDTQYF. The chain links TRBV6-5 to TRBJ2-3, with no clear D. The V gene's germline CDR1 is MNHEY and CDR2 SVGAGI. Trimming stripped 0 bases from V and 1 base from J, with 11 bases between. The CDR3 is 16 amino acids.

This clonotype was seen at least ten times. The chain links TRBV3-1 to TRBJ2-5; 11 bases align to TRBD2. Trimming at V came to 4 bases and at J to 4 bases, leaving 8 bases not matched to a gene. CDR3 length equals 16 residues. Per germline, CDR1 LGHDT and CDR2 YNNKEL (reference sequence). The CDR3 spells CASSPSFLAGGETQYF. CDR3 in DNA: TGTGCCAGCAGCCCGTCGTTTCTAGCGGGAGGAGAGACCCAGTACTTC.

The chain combines TRBV15 with TRBJ1-5; D perhaps matches TRBD1 (6 bases). Trimming stripped 0 bases from V and 3 bases from J, with 15 bases between. Germline V gene data show CDR1 as LNHNV and CDR2 as YYDKDF (reference sequence). CDR3 length: 17 residues. This chain's CDR3 is CATSRDGWGANNQPQHF. The CDR3 bases are TGTGCCACCAGCAGAGATGGGTGGGGGGCGAACAATCAGCCCCAGCATTTT.

This clonotype occurred many times. The V and J genes are TRBV7-8 and TRBJ1-5; 10 bases align to TRBD1. CDR1 is SGHVS and CDR2 is FQNEAQ in the germline V gene. J gave up 6 bases and V 2 bases, and 1 base lay outside the gene matches. The CDR3 runs to 14 residues. The DNA for the CDR3 is TGTGCCAGCAGCTTAAGGGACAGGGGTCAGCCCCAGCATTTT. It translates to CASSLRDRGQPQHF.

This clonotype was seen at least ten times. In nucleotides, the CDR3 is TGTGCCAGCAGACGTCCCGGGACAGGGTTAGAGACCCAGTACTTC. It encodes CASRRPGTGLETQYF. This chain joins TRBV6-1 and TRBJ2-5; 9 bases line up with TRBD1. Losses at the gene ends were 6 bases for V and 4 bases for J; bases not matched to a gene: 9. Per the germline V gene, CDR1 is MNHNS and CDR2 is SASEGT. The CDR3 has 15 residues.

Turning to this clonotype: This may be a read error: a much more frequent sequence differs by one nucleotide. The chain recombines TRBV6-2 or TRBV6-3 with TRBJ2-5, with 10 bases matching TRBD2. The CDR3 spans 14 residues. J lost 2 bases, V lost 6 bases, and 3 bases had no gene match. CDR1 MNHEY and CDR2 SVGEGT come from the germline V gene. CDR3 residues: CASSGLAEQETQYF. The CDR3 DNA sequence: TGTGCCAGCAGCGGACTAGCGGAACAAGAGACCCAGTACTTC.

This clonotype was found many times. The J gene is TRBJ2-1, the V gene TRBV3-1; D might be TRBD1 (5 bases). Germline V gene lookup returns CDR1 LGHDT and CDR2 YNNKEL (reference sequence). This CDR3 comprises 14 residues. The V and J ends lost 1 base and 5 bases respectively, with 9 bases between them. The CDR3 spells CASSQGAGNNEQFF. The CDR3 DNA sequence: TGTGCCAGCAGCCAAGGGGCAGGGAACAATGAGCAGTTCTTC.

This clonotype was seen ten or more times. The chain carries TRBV12-3 or TRBV12-4 and TRBJ2-1; 8 bases fit TRBD2. J lost 8 bases, V lost 6 bases, and 6 bases had no gene match. CDR3 length: 13 amino acids. CDR3 residues: CASSQREYDEQFF. In nucleotides, the CDR3 is TGTGCCAGCAGCCAGCGGGAGTACGATGAGCAGTTCTTC.

This clonotype was seen many times. This rearrangement joins TRBV10-3 to TRBJ2-3, with 13 bases aligning to TRBD2. This CDR3 region has 15 residues. V shed 3 bases, J shed 5 bases, and the junction held 2 bases outside the gene matches. The germline V gene encodes CDR1 ENHRY and CDR2 SYGVKD. CDR3 in DNA: TGTGCCATCAGTGAAGGACTAGCGGGGGAAGATACGCAGTATTTT. This encodes CAISEGLAGEDTQYF.

This clonotype came up a few times. One end of the junction does not line up with germline, which may come from a read error. The rearrangement uses TRBV18 and TRBJ2-7, with D maybe TRBD2 (6 bases). CDR1 is KGHSH, CDR2 LQKENI, per germline. The CDR3 covers 15 residues. The CDR3 loop reads CASSPPEGTSYGQYF. The CDR3, as DNA: TGTGCCAGCTCACCACCGGAGGGGACTTCCTACGGGCAGTACTTC.

This clonotype was recorded many times. The chain recombines TRBV4-2 with TRBJ2-7; the D is unclear. The CDR3 length is 16 residues. Germline loops: CDR1 LGHNA, CDR2 YNFKEQ. V shed 1 base and J shed 2 bases, with 15 bases lying between them. The DNA for the CDR3 is TGTGCCAGCAGCCAAGGGGTGGGTACAGAGCCCTACGAGCAGTACTTC. Its protein is CASSQGVGTEPYEQYF.

This chain connects TRBV19 to TRBJ1-6; D call uncertain. Germline CDR1 is LNHDA and CDR2 is SQIVND (reference sequence). The length of the CDR3 is 14 residues. Trimming cost V 5 bases and J 2 bases, with 7 bases left between them. CDR3 sequence (DNA): TGTGCCAGTAGTCGGTCGACCTATAATTCACCCCTCCACTTT. The encoded protein is CASSRSTYNSPLHF.

The table lists this clonotype with many counts. V and J are TRBV2 and TRBJ1-1; the match to TRBD1 covers 9 bases. CDR3 size: 16 residues. Germline loops: CDR1 SNHLY, CDR2 FYNNEI. Trimming removed 5 bases from V and 0 bases from J; junction bases left unmatched: 7. CDR3 in DNA: TGTGCCAGCAGTCAAGGACAGGGGATAATGAACACTGAAGCTTTCTTT. Its protein product is CASSQGQGIMNTEAFF.

The table lists this clonotype with many counts. The CDR3 sequence is CASSYGRGRGSPNEQFF. CDR3 bases: TGTGCCAGCAGTTACGGGCGTGGGCGGGGATCACCTAATGAGCAGTTCTTC. The V and J genes are TRBV6-6 and TRBJ2-1; maybe TRBD2 (6 bases). V shed 2 bases and J shed 7 bases, with 21 bases lying between them. CDR1 is MNHNY and CDR2 is SVGAGI in the germline V gene (reference sequence). The CDR3 spans 17 residues.

The V and J genes are TRBV6-1 and TRBJ1-5, with D maybe TRBD1 (5 bases). The CDR3 has 17 residues. V lost 4 bases and J 6 bases, leaving 22 bases between the germline ends. Germline V gene data show CDR1 as MNHNS and CDR2 as SASEGT. The CDR3, as DNA: TGTGCCAGCAGTGTATTCAGGGCCGGGCGGGGGGGTCAGCCCCAGCATTTT. It translates to CASSVFRAGRGGQPQHF.

The V call is TRBV7-9, the J call TRBJ1-1, with a tentative D call TRBD1 (5 bases). V lost 5 bases and J lost 6, with 13 bases in between. CDR1 is SEHNR, CDR2 FQNEAQ, per germline (reference sequence). CDR3 length: 13 residues. For the CDR3, the DNA is TGTGCCAGCAGCCCGCAGGGAGATGCTGAAGCTTTCTTT. This translates into CASSPQGDAEAFF.

This clonotype showed up many times. The chain carries TRBV5-1 and TRBJ1-1; TRBD1 matches 7 bases. CDR1 SGHRS and CDR2 YFSETQ come from the germline V gene. V gave up 4 bases and J gave up 11 bases; unmatched junction bases: 5. This CDR3 contains 11 residues. Written as DNA, the CDR3 is TGCGCCAGCAGCGAAACAGGGGCCGCTTTCTTT. Its translation is CASSETGAAFF.

The CDR3 bases are TGTGCCAGCAGCTTAGCCCCGCTTTCACCCCTCCACTTT. This encodes CASSLAPLSPLHF. This chain uses TRBV13 with TRBJ1-6; D remains ambiguous. From germline, CDR1 is PRHDT and CDR2 FYEKMQ (reference sequence). Deletions cut 1 base from V and 9 bases from J, with 7 bases between. This CDR3 has 13 residues. Full variable domain (outside the CDR3, taken from reference TRBV13 and TRBJ1-6): AAGVIQSPRHLIKEKRETATLKCYPIPRHDTVYWYQQGPGQDPQFLISFYEKMQSDKGSIPDRFSAQQFSDYHSELNMSSLELGDSALYFCASSLAPLSPLHFGNGTRLTVT.